The sequence of this TCR beta chain was determined in a study of cytomegalovirus exposure and HLA in healthy donors. Amplification used 60 Vbeta primers and 13 Jbeta primers. TCRdb's copy holds only in-frame clones and misses some; the assay was immunoSEQ multiplex PCR. The table lists under 150,000 clones, roughly 72% of them singletons. Trimming shortened V by 2 bases and J by 2 bases, and 14 bases separated the two germline ends. The CDR3 is made up of 15 amino acids. The germline CDR1 and CDR2 sequences are SGHDT and YYEEEE. Sequenced sample: PBMCs. This TCR was sampled from a woman in her forties or fifties in good health and CMV-seronegative. The rearrangement links TRBV5-6 to TRBJ2-7; tentative D call: TRBD2 (6 bases). The DNA for the CDR3 is TGTGCCAGCAGCTTAATGGGTAGCGGCACCTACGAGCAGTACTTC. It encodes CASSLMGSGTYEQYF.